The sequence of this TCR beta chain was determined in a study of response to subunit inactivated influenza vaccine. TCRdb recomputed calls from the RT-PCR reads with MiXCR, one row per CDR3 protein. The sample includes around 520,000 distinct CDR3 sequences, about an eighth of them seen just once. In germline, CDR1 is SGHVS, CDR2 FNYEAQ. Trimming took off 5 bases at V and 2 bases at J, with 8 bases between the two ends. CDR3 length: 13 amino acids. This clonotype has a handful of counts. This specimen consisted of PBMCs from blood, obtained on the day of vaccination. The receptor was isolated from a man over 45 who received an inactivated influenza vaccine. The chain joins TRBV7-6 to TRBJ2-3; possibly TRBD2 for D (5 bases). The CDR3 loop is CASSPDFTDTQYF. The CDR3 coding sequence is TGTGCCAGCAGCCCGGACTTCACAGATACGCAGTATTTT.